This paragraph covers one TCR beta chain sequence. This sample is part of a study of beta chain features in type 1 diabetes. As every portion of the isolated RNA was reverse transcribed, the sequencing read expressed TCRB transcripts. Libraries were prepared by immunoSEQ multiplex PCR; TCRdb keeps only in-frame clonotypes and omits some of them. The repertoire includes a few hundred thousand clones, about 15% of them detected once, and 0.019% sits in the top ten. Germline V gene data show CDR1 as GTSNPN and CDR2 as SVGIG (reference sequence). CDR3 size: 12 residues. Between the trimmed V and J ends, which lost 4 bases and 7 bases, there was a span of 11 bases.

Sample: naive CD4+ T cells from blood. The rearrangement uses TRBV30 and TRBJ1-5; weak D call: TRBD1 (6 bases). The TCR comes from a woman aged 18-29 years in good health. This CDR3 is CAWKDSSQPQHF. Here the CDR3 DNA reads TGTGCCTGGAAGGACAGCTCCCAGCCCCAGCATTTT.